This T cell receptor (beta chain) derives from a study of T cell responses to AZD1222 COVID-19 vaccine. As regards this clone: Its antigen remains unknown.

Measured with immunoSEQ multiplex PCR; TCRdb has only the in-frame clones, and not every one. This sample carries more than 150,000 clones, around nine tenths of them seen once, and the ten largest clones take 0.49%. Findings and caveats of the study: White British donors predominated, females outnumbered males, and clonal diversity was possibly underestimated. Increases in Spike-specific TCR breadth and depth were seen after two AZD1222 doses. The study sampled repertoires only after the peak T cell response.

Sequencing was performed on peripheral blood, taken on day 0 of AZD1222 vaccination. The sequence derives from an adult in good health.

The CDR3 loop is CASSTGTGFTEAFF. The CDR3 nucleotides are TGTGCCAGCAGTACGGGGACAGGGTTCACTGAAGCTTTCTTT. J is TRBJ1-1 and V is TRBV27, with 9 bases aligning to TRBD1. The V segment lost 5 bases and the J segment 4 bases; nucleotides outside the gene matches: 5. The CDR3 runs 14 residues. Germline lookup yields CDR1 MNHEY and CDR2 SMNVEV (reference sequence).